The clone carrying this T cell receptor beta chain was found many times. Those donors who had ophthalmopathy presented with moderate-to-severe activity, a CAS of ≥3, a NOSPECS of ≥4 and a duration under 3 months. Diagnostic conclusions were grounded in clinical symptoms, serum thyroxine, TRAb, thyroid ultrasound and orbital computed tomography. This entry comes from a study of Graves' ophthalmopathy and Graves' hyperthyroidism. Amplified TCR beta CDR3 regions were obtained using RNA transcripts as template. The first round was an RT-PCR with HTBI primers, and the second round was a multiplex PCR. Each CDR3 protein gets one entry after TCRdb re-called the multiplex PCR reads with MiXCR. Of some 400,000 distinct CDR3 sequences in the sample, roughly 18% are singletons; the top ten hold around 1.4%. V gave up 7 bases and J gave up 0 bases, with 16 bases separating them. Germline V gives CDR1 SNHLY, CDR2 FYNNEI. The CDR3 is 16 amino acids.

Sequencing used peripheral blood. The chain is built from TRBV2 and TRBJ1-5; D is perhaps TRBD1 (6 bases). The sequence derives from a woman aged 18-30 years with Graves' ophthalmopathy. CDR3 sequence (DNA): TGTGCCAGCAACAAGGGACACCTATATAGCAATCAGCCCCAGCATTTT. Protein sequence: CASNKGHLYSNQPQHF.